The T cell receptor (beta chain) under discussion was sequenced for a study of identical twins. Study results and caveats: Invariant MAIT and iNKT cells are populations that could partly confound zero-insertion analyses. Where out-of-frame alpha sequences were twin-shared, they showed excess low generation probability. Models underestimated how often monozygotic twins shared out-of-frame TCR alpha.

This clonotype came up a few times. Its matching antigen is unknown. CDR3 length: 15 residues. The V gene's germline CDR1 is MDHEN and CDR2 SYDVKM. The ends lost 6 bases at V and 7 bases at J; junction bases unmatched: 9. Addition of a universal primer site occurred through template switching, and cDNA carried unique molecular identifiers. Via MiXCR, TCRdb re-called the 5' RACE reads, giving one row per CDR3 protein. The sample consists of more than 1.5 million distinct CDR3 sequences, around 29% of them appearing once. This chain connects TRBV28 to TRBJ1-6; 7 nucleotides line up with TRBD1. The origin of this receptor is a newborn girl in good health. Specimen: cord blood. Written as DNA, the CDR3 is TGTGCCAGCAGGCGTACCAGGGGGGAGAATTCACCCCTCCACTTT. Translating it yields CASRRTRGENSPLHF.